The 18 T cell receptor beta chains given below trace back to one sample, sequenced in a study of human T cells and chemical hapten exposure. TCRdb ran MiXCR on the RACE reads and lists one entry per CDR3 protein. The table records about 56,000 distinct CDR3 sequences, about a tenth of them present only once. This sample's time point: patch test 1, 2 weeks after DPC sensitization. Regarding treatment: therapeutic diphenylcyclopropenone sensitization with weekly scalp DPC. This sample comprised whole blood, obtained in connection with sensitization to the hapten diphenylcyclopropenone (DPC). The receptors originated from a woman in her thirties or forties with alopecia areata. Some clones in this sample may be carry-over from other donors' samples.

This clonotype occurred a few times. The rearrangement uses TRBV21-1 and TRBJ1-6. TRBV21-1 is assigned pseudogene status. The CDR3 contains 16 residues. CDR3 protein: CASSKERLSSKSPLHF. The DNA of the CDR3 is TGTGCCAGCAGCAAAGAGCGACTTAGTTCGAAATCACCCCTCCACTTT.

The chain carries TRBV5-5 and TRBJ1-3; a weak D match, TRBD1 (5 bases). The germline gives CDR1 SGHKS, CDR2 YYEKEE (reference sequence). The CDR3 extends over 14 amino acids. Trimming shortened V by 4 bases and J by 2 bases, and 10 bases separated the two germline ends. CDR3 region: CASSRGEAGNTIYF. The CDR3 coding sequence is TGTGCCAGCAGCAGAGGGGAGGCTGGAAACACCATATATTTT.

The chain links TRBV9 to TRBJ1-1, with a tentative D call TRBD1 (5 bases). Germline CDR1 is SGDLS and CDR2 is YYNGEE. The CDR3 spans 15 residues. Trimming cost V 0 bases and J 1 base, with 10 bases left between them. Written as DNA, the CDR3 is TGTGCCAGCAGCGTAGAAGGGGCATCGAACACTGAAGCTTTCTTT. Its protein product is CASSVEGASNTEAFF.

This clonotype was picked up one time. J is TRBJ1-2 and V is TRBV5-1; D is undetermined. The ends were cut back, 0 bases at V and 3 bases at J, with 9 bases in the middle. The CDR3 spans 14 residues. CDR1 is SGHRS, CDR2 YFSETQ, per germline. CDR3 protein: CASSLEGQYYGYTF. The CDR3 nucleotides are TGCGCCAGCAGCTTGGAGGGCCAGTACTATGGCTACACCTTC. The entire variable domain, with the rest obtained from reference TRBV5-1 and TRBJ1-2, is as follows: KAGVTQTPRYLIKTRGQQVTLSCSPISGHRSVSWYQQTPGQGLQFLFEYFSETQRNKGNFPGRFSGRQFSNSRSEMNVSTLELGDSALYLCASSLEGQYYGYTFGSGTRLTVV.

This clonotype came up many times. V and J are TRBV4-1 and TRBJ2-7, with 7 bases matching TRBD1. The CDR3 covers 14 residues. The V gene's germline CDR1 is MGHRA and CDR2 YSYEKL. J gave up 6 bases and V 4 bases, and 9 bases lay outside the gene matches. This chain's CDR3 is CASSPSGQVPEQYF. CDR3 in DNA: TGCGCCAGCAGCCCAAGTGGACAGGTGCCCGAGCAGTACTTC.

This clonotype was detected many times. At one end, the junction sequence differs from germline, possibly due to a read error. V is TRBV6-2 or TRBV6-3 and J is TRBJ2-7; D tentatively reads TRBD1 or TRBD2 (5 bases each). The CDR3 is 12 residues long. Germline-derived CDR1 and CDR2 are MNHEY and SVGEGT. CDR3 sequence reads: CASSDSGSEQYF. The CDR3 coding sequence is TGTGCCAGCAGTGACTCAGGGAGCGAGCAGTACTTC.

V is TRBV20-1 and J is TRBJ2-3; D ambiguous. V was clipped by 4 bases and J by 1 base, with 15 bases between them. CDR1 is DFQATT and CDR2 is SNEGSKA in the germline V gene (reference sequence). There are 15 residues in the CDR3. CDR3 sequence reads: CSAIWLGGRTDTQYF. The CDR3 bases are TGCAGTGCTATTTGGTTGGGCGGCCGCACAGATACGCAGTATTTT.

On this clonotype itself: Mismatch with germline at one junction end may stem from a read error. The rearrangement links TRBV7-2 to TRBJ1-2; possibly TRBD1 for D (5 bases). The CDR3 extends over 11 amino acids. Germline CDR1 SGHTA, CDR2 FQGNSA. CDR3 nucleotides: TGTGCCAGCAGCCCACAGGATGGCCACACCTTC. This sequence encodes CASSPQDGHTF.

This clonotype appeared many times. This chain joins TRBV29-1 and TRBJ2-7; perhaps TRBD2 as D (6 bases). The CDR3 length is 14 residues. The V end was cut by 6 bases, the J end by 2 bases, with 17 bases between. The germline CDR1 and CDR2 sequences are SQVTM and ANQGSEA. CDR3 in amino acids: CSVQLAYRAYEQYF. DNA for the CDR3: TGCAGCGTACAACTAGCATACAGAGCCTACGAGCAGTACTTC.

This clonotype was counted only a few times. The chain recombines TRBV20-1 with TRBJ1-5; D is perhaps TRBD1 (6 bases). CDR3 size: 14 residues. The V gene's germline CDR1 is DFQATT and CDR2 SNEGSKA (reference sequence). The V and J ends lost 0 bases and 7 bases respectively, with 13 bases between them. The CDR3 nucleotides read TGCAGTGCTAGAGATAAGGGGGGTGGACAGCCCCAGCATTTT. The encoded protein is CSARDKGGGQPQHF.

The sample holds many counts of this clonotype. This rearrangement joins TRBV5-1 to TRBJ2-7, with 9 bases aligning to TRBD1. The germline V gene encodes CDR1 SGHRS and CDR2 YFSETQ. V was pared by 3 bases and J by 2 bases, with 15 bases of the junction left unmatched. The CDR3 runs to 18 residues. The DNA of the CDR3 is TGCGCCAGCAGCTCTGATACCGGGACAGGGTTTCCCCCCTACGAGCAGTACTTC. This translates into CASSSDTGTGFPPYEQYF.

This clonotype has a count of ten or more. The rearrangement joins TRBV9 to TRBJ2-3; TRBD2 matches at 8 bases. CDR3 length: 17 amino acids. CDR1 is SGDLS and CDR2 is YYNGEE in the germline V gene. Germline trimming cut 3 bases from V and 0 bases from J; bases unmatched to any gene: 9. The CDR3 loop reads CASSDRAGAFSTDTQYF. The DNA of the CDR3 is TGTGCCAGCAGCGATCGAGCGGGGGCCTTCAGCACAGATACGCAGTATTTT.

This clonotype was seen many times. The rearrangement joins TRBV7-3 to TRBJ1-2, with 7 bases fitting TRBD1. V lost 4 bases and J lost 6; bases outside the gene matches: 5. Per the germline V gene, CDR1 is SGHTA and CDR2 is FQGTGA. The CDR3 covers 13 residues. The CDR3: CASSSRQGNGYTF. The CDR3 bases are TGTGCCAGCAGCTCCAGACAGGGAAATGGCTACACCTTC.

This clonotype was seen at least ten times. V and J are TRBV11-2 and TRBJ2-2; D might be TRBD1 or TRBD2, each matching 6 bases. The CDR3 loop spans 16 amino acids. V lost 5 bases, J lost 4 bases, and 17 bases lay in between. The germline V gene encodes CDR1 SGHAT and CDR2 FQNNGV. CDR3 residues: CASSLIGGSGTGELFF. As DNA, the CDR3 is TGTGCCAGCAGCCTAATAGGGGGGTCCGGCACCGGGGAGCTGTTTTTT.

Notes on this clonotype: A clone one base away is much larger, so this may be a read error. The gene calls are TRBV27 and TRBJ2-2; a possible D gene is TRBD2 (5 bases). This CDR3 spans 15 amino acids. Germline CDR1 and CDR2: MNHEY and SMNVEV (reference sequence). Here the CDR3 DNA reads TGTGCCAGCAGCCCCCTCACGGGAAACCCCGGGGAGCTGCTTTTT. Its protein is CASSPLTGNPGELLF.

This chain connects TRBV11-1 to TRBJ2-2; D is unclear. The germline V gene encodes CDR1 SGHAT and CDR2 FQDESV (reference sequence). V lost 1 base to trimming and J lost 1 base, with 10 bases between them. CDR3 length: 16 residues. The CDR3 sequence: CASSLVPVVNTGELFF. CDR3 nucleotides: TGTGCCAGCAGCTTAGTACCGGTCGTGAACACCGGGGAGCTGTTTTTT.

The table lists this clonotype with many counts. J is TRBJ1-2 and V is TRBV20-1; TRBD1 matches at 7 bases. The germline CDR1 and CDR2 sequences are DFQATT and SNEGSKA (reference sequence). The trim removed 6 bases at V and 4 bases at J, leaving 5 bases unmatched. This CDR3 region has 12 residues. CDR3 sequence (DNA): TGCAGTGCAAGGACAGGCCTCTATGGCTACACCTTC. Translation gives CSARTGLYGYTF.

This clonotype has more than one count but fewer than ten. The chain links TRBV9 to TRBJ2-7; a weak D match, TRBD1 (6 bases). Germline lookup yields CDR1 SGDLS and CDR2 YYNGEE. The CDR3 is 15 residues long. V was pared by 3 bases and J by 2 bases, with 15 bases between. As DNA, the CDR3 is TGTGCCAGCAGCGCCGGACAGCAATATCCCTACGAGCAGTACTTC. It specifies CASSAGQQYPYEQYF.